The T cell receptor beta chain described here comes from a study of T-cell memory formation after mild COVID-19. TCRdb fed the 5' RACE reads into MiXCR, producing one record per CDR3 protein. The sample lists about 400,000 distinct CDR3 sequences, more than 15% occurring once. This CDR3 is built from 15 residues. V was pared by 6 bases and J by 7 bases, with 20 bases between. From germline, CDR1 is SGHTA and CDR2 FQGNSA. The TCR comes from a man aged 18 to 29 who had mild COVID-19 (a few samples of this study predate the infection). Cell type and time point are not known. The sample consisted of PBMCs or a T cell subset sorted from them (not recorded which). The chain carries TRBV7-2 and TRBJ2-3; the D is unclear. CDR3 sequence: CASSLSGGAGNTQYF. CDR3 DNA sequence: TGTGCCAGCAGTTTATCCGGCGGTGCTGGGAATACGCAGTATTTT.